Following are 24 T cell receptor beta chains from one sample sequenced in a study of CD8 T cells in Susac syndrome. The RNA input was roughly 0.45 to 1 ug, and it was reverse transcribed with random hexamers. One entry per CDR3 protein results from TCRdb running MiXCR on the immunoSEQ multiplex PCR reads. The profile shows around 140,000 distinct CDR3 sequences, roughly 94% of them singletons. Specimen: CD4+ T cells from PBMCs. Receptors originate from a human donor in good health.

The V and J genes are TRBV7-9 and TRBJ2-5, with TRBD2 matching 9 bases. The V gene end was trimmed by 5 bases and the J gene end by 3 bases; junction bases not matched to a gene: 16. Germline V gene data show CDR1 as SEHNR and CDR2 as FQNEAQ (reference sequence). The CDR3 contains 18 residues. The chain's CDR3 is CASSLTAWVAGVEETQYF. In DNA form, the CDR3 reads TGTGCCAGCAGCCTGACTGCCTGGGTAGCGGGAGTGGAAGAGACCCAGTACTTC.

The gene calls are TRBV24-1 and TRBJ2-2; 8 positions match TRBD1. This CDR3 region has 15 residues. Per germline, CDR1 KGHDR and CDR2 SFDVKD. Trimming took 4 bases from V and 6 from J; bases not matched to a gene: 6. CDR3 residues: CATSESDRGAGELFF. In nucleotides, the CDR3 is TGTGCCACCAGTGAGTCAGACAGGGGTGCCGGGGAGCTGTTTTTT.

The J gene is TRBJ2-7, the V gene TRBV20-1; TRBD1 might be the D (6 bases). Germline CDR1 and CDR2: DFQATT and SNEGSKA (reference sequence). The CDR3 runs 13 residues. The ends were cut back, 4 bases at V and 2 bases at J, with 12 bases in the middle. The CDR3 region is CSATDRPAYEQYF. CDR3 DNA sequence: TGCAGTGCTACCGACAGGCCCGCCTACGAGCAGTACTTC.

The rearrangement joins TRBV29-1 to TRBJ1-5; maybe TRBD1 (5 bases). The V and J ends lost 2 bases and 5 bases respectively, with 13 bases between them. The CDR3 contains 14 residues. The germline gives CDR1 SQVTM, CDR2 ANQGSEA. CDR3 in DNA: TGCAGCGTTGAAATCAGGGCCTCGGATCAGCCCCAGCATTTT. This gives the protein CSVEIRASDQPQHF.

This sequence joins TRBV27 and TRBJ1-1; D remains unclear. This CDR3 region has 14 residues. Trimming took off 2 bases at V and 1 base at J, with 8 bases between the two ends. CDR1 and CDR2 (germline): MNHEY, SMNVEV (reference sequence). The CDR3, as DNA: TGTGCCAGCAGTTTAACTGTTGCGAACACTGAAGCTTTCTTT. Its translation: CASSLTVANTEAFF.

This clonotype was found once. The chain couples TRBV5-1 to TRBJ2-5, with D perhaps matching TRBD2 (5 bases). Germline lookup yields CDR1 SGHRS and CDR2 YFSETQ. The germline V and J ends were trimmed by 1 base and 1 base, with 14 bases remaining between them. The CDR3 extends over 16 amino acids. DNA for the CDR3: TGCGCCAGCAGCTTGTGGGAGAGGCCAACCCAAGAGACCCAGTACTTC. It is translated as CASSLWERPTQETQYF.

V is TRBV12-3 or TRBV12-4 and J is TRBJ1-2; the D gene is possibly TRBD1 (6 bases). The CDR3 is 12 amino acids. V lost 6 bases and J 5 bases, leaving 10 bases between the germline ends. The CDR3 loop reads CASSTGLYGYTF. Written as DNA, the CDR3 is TGTGCCAGCAGCACAGGGCTTTATGGCTACACCTTC.

The chain is built from TRBV20-1 and TRBJ1-2, with 10 nucleotides matching TRBD1. This CDR3 region has 12 residues. Germline V CDR1 and CDR2: DFQATT, SNEGSKA (reference sequence). CDR3 sequence reads: CGTGTGAHGYTF. The CDR3 coding sequence is TGCGGCACCGGGACAGGGGCTCATGGCTACACCTTC.

The J gene is TRBJ2-3, the V gene TRBV20-1, with TRBD2 matching 11 bases. The length of the CDR3 is 14 residues. Germline V lookup: CDR1 DFQATT, CDR2 SNEGSKA (reference sequence). V trimming: 8 bases; J trimming: 0 bases; junction bases outside the gene matches: 4. The DNA of the CDR3 is TGCAGTCCTTCTAGCGGGGGGAGCACAGATACGCAGTATTTT. This encodes CSPSSGGSTDTQYF.

The V call is TRBV7-2, the J call TRBJ2-2; no firm D call. Germline V gives CDR1 SGHTA, CDR2 FQGNSA. The CDR3 runs 13 residues. V lost 1 base and J lost 3, with 3 bases in between. The CDR3 loop reads CASSLEHTGELFF. DNA of the CDR3: TGTGCCAGCAGCTTAGAACACACCGGGGAGCTGTTTTTT.

This sequence joins TRBV7-3 and TRBJ2-3; no clear D. CDR3 length: 14 amino acids. CDR1 and CDR2 (germline): SGHTA, FQGTGA. V was shortened by 7 bases and J by 3 bases, with 14 bases between the two germline ends. The CDR3 bases are TGTGCCAGCACCTACGGGTCGAAGACAGATACGCAGTATTTT. Protein: CASTYGSKTDTQYF.

The V call is TRBV6-1, the J call TRBJ1-2; no clear D gene. Trimming removed 2 bases from V and 4 bases from J, with 14 bases in between. Per germline, CDR1 MNHNS and CDR2 SASEGT. The CDR3 is 15 amino acids. The CDR3 region is CASSEITGRIYGYTF. CDR3 coding DNA: TGTGCCAGCAGTGAAATCACCGGCCGGATCTATGGCTACACCTTC.

The chain couples TRBV6-1 to TRBJ2-7; either TRBD1 or TRBD2 may fit D (5 bases each). The germline V gene encodes CDR1 MNHNS and CDR2 SASEGT. The CDR3 spans 15 residues. Trimming cost V 2 bases and J 1 base, with 12 bases left between them. CDR3 sequence: CASSEIRDGSYEQYF. CDR3 nucleotide sequence: TGTGCCAGCAGTGAAATTAGGGACGGATCCTACGAGCAGTACTTC.

The gene calls are TRBV28 and TRBJ2-7; possibly TRBD1 for D (6 bases). The CDR3 covers 12 residues. V was shortened by 10 bases and J by 5 bases, with 15 bases between the two germline ends. Germline-derived CDR1 and CDR2 are MDHEN and SYDVKM. The CDR3 reads CATYTGFHEQYF. DNA of the CDR3: TGTGCCACTTACACAGGGTTCCACGAGCAGTACTTC.

The rearrangement joins TRBV25-1 to TRBJ1-1; no firm D call. Trimming stripped 3 bases from V and 4 bases from J, with 6 bases between. CDR1 and CDR2 (germline): MGHDK, SYGVNS. The CDR3 has 12 residues. In nucleotides, the CDR3 is TGTGCCAGCAGTGAGGGTGTCACTGAAGCTTTCTTT. Protein: CASSEGVTEAFF.

The rearrangement uses TRBV7-9 and TRBJ2-7; D remains unclear. There are 17 residues in the CDR3. Trimming removed 0 bases from V and 0 bases from J, with 15 bases in between. Germline CDR1 SEHNR, CDR2 FQNEAQ (reference sequence). This CDR3 is CASSLATRTKSSYEQYF. The CDR3 DNA follows: TGTGCCAGCAGCTTAGCGACAAGGACGAAGAGCTCCTACGAGCAGTACTTC.

The rearrangement links TRBV7-6 to TRBJ1-1, with 7 positions matching TRBD1. After removal of 2 bases from V and 5 bases from J, the junction contained 5 bases not matched to a gene. The CDR3 has 14 residues. Germline V gives CDR1 SGHVS, CDR2 FNYEAQ. The CDR3 here is CASSLQEGATEAFF. DNA of the CDR3: TGTGCCAGCAGCTTACAGGAGGGGGCAACTGAAGCTTTCTTT.

This chain joins TRBV2 and TRBJ2-7; D is unresolved. Trimming took off 8 bases at V and 4 bases at J, with 9 bases between the two ends. Germline V lookup: CDR1 SNHLY, CDR2 FYNNEI. The length of the CDR3 is 11 residues. As DNA, the CDR3 is TGTGCCAGCGCGGATTCTTACGAGCAGTACTTC. Protein: CASADSYEQYF. The full variable domain, in which reference TRBV2 and TRBJ2-7 provide the parts outside the CDR3, is EPEVTQTPSHQVTQMGQEVILRCVPISNHLYFYWYRQILGQKVEFLVSFYNNEISEKSEIFDDQFSVERPDGSNFTLKIRSTKLEDSAMYFCASADSYEQYFGPGTRLTVT.

The genes are TRBV5-6 and TRBJ2-1, with 7 nucleotides matching TRBD2. The V segment lost 3 bases and the J segment 4 bases; nucleotides outside the gene matches: 4. Germline V gives CDR1 SGHDT, CDR2 YYEEEE. The CDR3 runs 14 residues. Here the CDR3 DNA reads TGTGCCAGCAGCTGGCTAGCGGTTTACAATGAGCAGTTCTTC. It is translated as CASSWLAVYNEQFF.

The rearrangement links TRBV11-3 to TRBJ2-5; D call uncertain. V was pared by 1 base and J by 5 bases, with 8 bases between. CDR3 size: 13 residues. Germline V gene lookup returns CDR1 SGHNT and CDR2 YENEEA. CDR3 region: CASSLGVWETQYF. The CDR3, as DNA: TGTGCCAGCAGCTTAGGAGTTTGGGAGACCCAGTACTTC.

The J gene is TRBJ1-2, the V gene TRBV12-3 or TRBV12-4; no clear D gene. With 4 bases removed from V and 5 bases from J, the gap between germline ends came to 8 bases. There are 12 residues in the CDR3. CDR3 DNA sequence: TGTGCCAGCAGTTCGGGGATTTATGGCTACACCTTC. Its translation: CASSSGIYGYTF.

The V and J genes are TRBV2 and TRBJ2-5, with 8 positions matching TRBD2. V shed 5 bases and J 4 bases; nucleotides not matched to a gene: 6. Germline CDR1 is SNHLY and CDR2 is FYNNEI. CDR3 length equals 14 residues. The CDR3 DNA reads TGTGCCAGCAGTATTCGAGCGGGAGCAGAGACCCAGTACTTC. It is translated as CASSIRAGAETQYF.

The rearrangement uses TRBV5-1 and TRBJ2-5; 7 bases are a match to TRBD2. The V segment lost 0 bases and the J segment 1 base; nucleotides outside the gene matches: 3. The length of the CDR3 is 15 residues. In germline, CDR1 is SGHRS, CDR2 YFSETQ. This CDR3 reads CASSLELATQETQYF. CDR3 nucleotide sequence: TGCGCCAGCAGCTTGGAACTAGCGACCCAAGAGACCCAGTACTTC.

A single count supports this clonotype. V usage is TRBV5-4 and J usage is TRBJ2-1; D not resolved. The V end was cut by 1 base, the J end by 5 bases, with 7 bases between. From germline, CDR1 is SGHNT and CDR2 YYREEE (reference sequence). The CDR3 has 13 residues. CDR3 sequence reads: CASSLIANNEQFF. Here the CDR3 DNA reads TGTGCCAGCAGCTTGATCGCAAACAATGAGCAGTTCTTC.